The T cell receptor beta chain described here comes from a study of T cells in women clearing cervical HPV infection. Study information: Donors had HPV16-related CIN3 or worse; 2 had invasive cancer. HLA type stays a possible confounder, typing being limited.

The protocol was immunoSEQ multiplex PCR, while the TCRdb copy is restricted to in-frame clones and leaves out a portion. This sample carries 35,000 to 45,000 clones, with around 6.5% going to the ten biggest clones. Trimming left V 1 base short and J 1 base short, with 10 bases between. Germline V gives CDR1 SGHRS, CDR2 YFSETQ. There are 15 residues in the CDR3. Broader study findings: CIN3+ cases had significantly higher TCR repertoire richness than controls, but evenness did not differ.

In the case of this clone: Its antigen is unidentified. The read is 3 residues too short to cover the CDR3 end, so that end is filled in from the germline J gene.

The chain recombines TRBV5-1 with TRBJ2-3; weak D call: TRBD2 (6 bases). This clonotype originated in a woman between 18 and 75 years old with a cervical HPV16 infection that either progressed to CIN3+ or cleared (not recorded which). Sequenced input: blood buffy coat. The covered CDR3 bases are TGCGCCAGCAGCTTGAGGGACTGGGGCACAGATACG. It yields the protein CASSLRDWGTDT. The whole CDR3 reads CASSLRDWGTDTQYF. The full variable domain, in which reference TRBV5-1 and TRBJ2-3 provide the parts outside the CDR3, is KAGVTQTPRYLIKTRGQQVTLSCSPISGHRSVSWYQQTPGQGLQFLFEYFSETQRNKGNFPGRFSGRQFSNSRSEMNVSTLELGDSALYLCASSLRDWGTDTQYFGPGTRLTVL.